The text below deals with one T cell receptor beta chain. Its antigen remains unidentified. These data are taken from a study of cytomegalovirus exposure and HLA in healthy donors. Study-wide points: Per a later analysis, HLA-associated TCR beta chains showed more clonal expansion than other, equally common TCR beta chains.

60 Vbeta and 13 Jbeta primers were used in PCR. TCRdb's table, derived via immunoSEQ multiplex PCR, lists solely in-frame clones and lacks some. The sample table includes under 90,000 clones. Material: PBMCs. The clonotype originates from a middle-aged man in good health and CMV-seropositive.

The CDR3 sequence is CASSESRGYSNQPQHF. CDR3 coding DNA: TGCGCCAGCAGTGAGTCCCGGGGTTATAGCAATCAGCCCCAGCATTTT. The V call is TRBV10-2, the J call TRBJ1-5, with D hard to call. There are 16 residues in the CDR3. The V end lost 0 bases, the J end lost 0 bases, and 9 bases lay between the germline ends. CDR1 WSHSY and CDR2 SAAADI come from the germline V gene.